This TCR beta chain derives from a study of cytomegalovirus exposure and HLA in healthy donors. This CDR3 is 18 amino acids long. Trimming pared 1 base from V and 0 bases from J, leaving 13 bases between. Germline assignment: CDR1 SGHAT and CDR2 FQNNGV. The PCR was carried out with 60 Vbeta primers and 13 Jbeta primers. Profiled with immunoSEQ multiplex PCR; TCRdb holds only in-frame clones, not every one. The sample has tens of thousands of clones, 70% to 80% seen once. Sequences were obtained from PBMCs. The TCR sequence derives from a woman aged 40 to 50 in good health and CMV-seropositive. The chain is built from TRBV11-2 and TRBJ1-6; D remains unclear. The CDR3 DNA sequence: TGTGCCAGCAGCTTAGCTTGGGCAGGAAGCTCCTATAATTCACCCCTCCACTTT. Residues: CASSLAWAGSSYNSPLHF.